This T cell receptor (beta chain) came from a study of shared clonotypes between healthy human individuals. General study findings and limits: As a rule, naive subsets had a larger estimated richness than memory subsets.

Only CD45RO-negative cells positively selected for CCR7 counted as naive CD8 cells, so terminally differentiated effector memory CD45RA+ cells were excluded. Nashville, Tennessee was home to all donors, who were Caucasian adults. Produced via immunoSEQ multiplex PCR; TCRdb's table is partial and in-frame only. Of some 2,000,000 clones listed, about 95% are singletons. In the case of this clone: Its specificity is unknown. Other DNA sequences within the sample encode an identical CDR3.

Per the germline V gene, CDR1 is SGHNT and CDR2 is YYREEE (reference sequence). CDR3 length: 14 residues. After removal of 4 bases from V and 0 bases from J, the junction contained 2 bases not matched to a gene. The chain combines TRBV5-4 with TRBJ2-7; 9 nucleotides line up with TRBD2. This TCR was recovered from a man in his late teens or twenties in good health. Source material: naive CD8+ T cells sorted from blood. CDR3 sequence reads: CASSPTSGSYEQYF. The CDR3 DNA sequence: TGTGCCAGCAGCCCGACTAGCGGCTCCTACGAGCAGTACTTC. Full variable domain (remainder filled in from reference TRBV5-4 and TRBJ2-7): ETGVTQSPTHLIKTRGQQVTLRCSSQSGHNTVSWYQQALGQGPQFIFQYYREEENGRGNFPPRFSGLQFPNYSSELNVNALELDDSALYLCASSPTSGSYEQYFGPGTRLTVT.